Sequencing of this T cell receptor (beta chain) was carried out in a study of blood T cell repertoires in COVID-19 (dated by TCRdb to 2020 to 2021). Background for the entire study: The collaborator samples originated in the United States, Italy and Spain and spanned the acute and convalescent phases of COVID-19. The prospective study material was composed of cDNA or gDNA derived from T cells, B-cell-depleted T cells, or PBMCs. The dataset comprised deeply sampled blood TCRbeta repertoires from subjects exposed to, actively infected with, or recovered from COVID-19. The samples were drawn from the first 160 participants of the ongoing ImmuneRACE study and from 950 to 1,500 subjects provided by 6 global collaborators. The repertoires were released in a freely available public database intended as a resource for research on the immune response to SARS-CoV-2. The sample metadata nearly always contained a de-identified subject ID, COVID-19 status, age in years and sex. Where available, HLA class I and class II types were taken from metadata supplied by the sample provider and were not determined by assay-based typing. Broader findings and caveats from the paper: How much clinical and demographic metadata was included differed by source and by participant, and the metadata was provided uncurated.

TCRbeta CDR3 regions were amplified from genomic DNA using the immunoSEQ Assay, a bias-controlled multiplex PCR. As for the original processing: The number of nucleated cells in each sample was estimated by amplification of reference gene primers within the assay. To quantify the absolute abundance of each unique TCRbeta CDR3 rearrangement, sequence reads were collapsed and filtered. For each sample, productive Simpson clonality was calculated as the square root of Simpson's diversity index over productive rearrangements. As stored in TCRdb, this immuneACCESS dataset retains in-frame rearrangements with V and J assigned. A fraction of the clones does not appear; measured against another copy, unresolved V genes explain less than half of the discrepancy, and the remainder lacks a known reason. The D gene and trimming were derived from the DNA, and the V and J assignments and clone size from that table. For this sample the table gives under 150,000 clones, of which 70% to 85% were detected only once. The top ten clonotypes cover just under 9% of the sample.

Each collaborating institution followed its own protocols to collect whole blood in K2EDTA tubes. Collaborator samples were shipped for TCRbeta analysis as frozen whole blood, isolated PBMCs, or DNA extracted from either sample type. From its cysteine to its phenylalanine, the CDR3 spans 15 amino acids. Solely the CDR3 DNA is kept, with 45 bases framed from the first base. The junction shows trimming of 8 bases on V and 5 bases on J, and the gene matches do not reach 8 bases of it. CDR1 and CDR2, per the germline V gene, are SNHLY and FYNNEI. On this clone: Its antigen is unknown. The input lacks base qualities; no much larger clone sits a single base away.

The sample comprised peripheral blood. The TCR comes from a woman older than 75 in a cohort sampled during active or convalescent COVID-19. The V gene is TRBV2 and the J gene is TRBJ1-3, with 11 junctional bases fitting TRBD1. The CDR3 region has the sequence CASSRGTGGRNTIYF. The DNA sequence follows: TGTGCCAGCTCCCGGGGGACAGGGGGACGAAACACCATATATTTT.